These 7 T cell receptor beta chains originate from one sample sequenced in a study of CD8+CD57+ T cells in acquired aplastic anemia. Profiles of TCR beta VDJ and CDR3 were generated from a genomic DNA template. TCRdb recomputed calls from the reads with MiXCR, one row per CDR3 protein. The table lists 100,000 to 150,000 distinct CDR3 sequences, 55% to 60% of them singletons. Those patients picked for sequencing had displayed CD8+CD57+ cell expansion on flow cytometry. Sequences were obtained from sorted CD4+, CD8+, or CD8+CD57+ T cells (not recorded which) from PBMCs. The receptor set was obtained from a human donor with aplastic anemia.

V is TRBV7-8 and J is TRBJ1-6, with D hard to call. V was pared by 3 bases and J by 10 bases, with 10 bases between. The CDR3 loop spans 13 amino acids. Germline CDR1 SGHVS, CDR2 FQNEAQ. In nucleotides, the CDR3 is TGTGCCAGCAGCTTCGTTGAGGACTCACCCCTCCACTTT. This sequence encodes CASSFVEDSPLHF.

The genes are TRBV12-1 and TRBJ1-1; the D call TRBD1 from the table was never checked on the DNA. TRBV12-1 is a pseudogene. This CDR3 contains 14 residues. The CDR3 DNA reads TGTGCCAGCAGCTCCCGGACAGCCTACACTGAAGCTTTCTTT. As protein: CASSSRTAYTEAFF.

This clonotype was detected a few times. The genes are TRBV27 and TRBJ1-1; 8 nucleotides match TRBD1. The trim removed 9 bases at V and 4 bases at J, leaving 10 bases unmatched. Germline V lookup: CDR1 MNHEY, CDR2 SMNVEV (reference sequence). CDR3 length: 14 amino acids. This chain's CDR3 is CASWWGQDTTEAFF. The CDR3 DNA reads TGTGCCAGTTGGTGGGGACAGGATACCACTGAAGCTTTCTTT.

The V gene is TRBV10-3, the J gene TRBJ2-7, with 13 bases matching TRBD2. The CDR3 runs to 14 residues. The V gene's germline CDR1 is ENHRY and CDR2 SYGVKD. The V gene end was trimmed by 7 bases and the J gene end by 4 bases; junction bases not matched to a gene: 4. CDR3 DNA sequence: TGTGCCATCAAGACTAGCGGGGGGATGTACGAGCAGTACTTC. This translates into CAIKTSGGMYEQYF.

This chain connects TRBV2 to TRBJ1-1; D is possibly TRBD1 (6 bases). Germline CDR1 is SNHLY and CDR2 is FYNNEI. V shed 3 bases and J shed 4 bases, with 12 bases lying between them. The CDR3 totals 14 residues. This chain's CDR3 is CASSEVQGSTEAFF. CDR3 bases: TGTGCCAGCAGTGAGGTACAGGGAAGCACTGAAGCTTTCTTT.

The V and J genes are TRBV24-1 and TRBJ2-1; 9 bases are a match to TRBD1. CDR1 is KGHDR, CDR2 SFDVKD, per germline. V shed 4 bases and J 0 bases; nucleotides not matched to a gene: 3. This CDR3 contains 16 residues. DNA of the CDR3: TGTGCCACCAGTGACCCGGGACAGGGCTCCTACAATGAGCAGTTCTTC. Its translation: CATSDPGQGSYNEQFF.

This clonotype was detected ten times or more. The chain has TRBV9 and TRBJ2-7; no reliable D call. This CDR3 is 15 amino acids long. With 0 bases removed from V and 0 bases from J, the gap between germline ends came to 10 bases. Germline V gives CDR1 SGDLS, CDR2 YYNGEE. CDR3 nucleotide sequence: TGTGCCAGCAGCGTAGGTGTGGGCCTCTCCTACGAGCAGTACTTC. It yields the protein CASSVGVGLSYEQYF. The full variable domain, its missing parts supplied by reference TRBV9 and TRBJ2-7, is DSGVTQTPKHLITATGQRVTLRCSPRSGDLSVYWYQQSLDQGLQFLIQYYNGEERAKGNILERFSAQQFPDLHSELNLSSLELGDSALYFCASSVGVGLSYEQYFGPGTRLTVT.